The 30 T cell receptor beta chains reported below all come from one sample, sequenced in a study of T cells after yellow fever vaccination. TCRdb reprocessed the 5' RACE reads via MiXCR and lists one record per CDR3 protein. The sample records hundreds of thousands of distinct CDR3 sequences, 9% to 15% being singletons. The starting material was PBMCs, obtained on the day of the yellow fever booster vaccination. The source of these receptors is a man aged 30 to 45 who received the YFV17D yellow fever vaccine.

The chain employs TRBV12-3 or TRBV12-4 and TRBJ1-2; possible D gene TRBD1, 5 bases. The CDR3 is made up of 14 amino acids. V was trimmed by 4 bases and J by 4 bases, leaving 13 bases between them. The CDR3 spells CASSSLTGIYGYTF. CDR3 nucleotide sequence: TGTGCCAGCAGTTCGCTTACAGGAATCTATGGCTACACCTTC.

This chain uses TRBV25-1 with TRBJ2-3; D is uncertain. Germline values: CDR1 MGHDK, CDR2 SYGVNS. The CDR3 is made up of 12 amino acids. Trimming shortened V by 6 bases and J by 6 bases, and 10 bases separated the two germline ends. CDR3 sequence: CASRDRTDTQYF. CDR3 coding DNA: TGTGCCAGCAGAGACCGAACGGATACGCAGTATTTT.

The chain carries TRBV7-2 and TRBJ2-1; tentative D call: TRBD1 (5 bases). V was trimmed by 5 bases and J by 11 bases, leaving 22 bases between them. Germline-derived CDR1 and CDR2 are SGHTA and FQGNSA. This CDR3 is built from 15 residues. Here the CDR3 reads CASSAGVGAPTKQFF. For the CDR3, the DNA is TGTGCCAGCAGCGCCGGCGTAGGGGCTCCCACTAAGCAGTTCTTC.

This clonotype has more than one count but fewer than ten. This chain links TRBV7-7 with TRBJ2-1; D is perhaps TRBD1 or TRBD2 (5 bases each). The CDR3 consists of 11 residues. V was clipped by 1 base and J by 16 bases, with 11 bases between them. CDR1 and CDR2 (germline): SSHAT, FNYEAQ (reference sequence). The chain's CDR3 is CASSLGGLLFF. The CDR3 coding sequence is TGTGCCAGCAGCTTAGGGGGGTTACTATTCTTC.

This chain links TRBV24-1 with TRBJ2-1; perhaps TRBD2 as D (6 bases). The V end was cut by 5 bases, the J end by 4 bases, with 14 bases between. This CDR3 has 15 amino acids. CDR1 and CDR2 from the germline V gene are KGHDR and SFDVKD. The CDR3 DNA reads as TGTGCCACCAGTGTCGGCGGGAACATTTACAATGAGCAGTTCTTC. Translating gives CATSVGGNIYNEQFF.

The genes are TRBV20-1 and TRBJ2-4; D perhaps matches TRBD2 (6 bases). CDR1 and CDR2 from the germline V gene are DFQATT and SNEGSKA (reference sequence). The CDR3 length is 13 residues. Trimming stripped 3 bases from V and 0 bases from J, with 6 bases between. The CDR3 sequence is CSARRGAKNIQYF. For the CDR3, the DNA is TGCAGTGCTAGGCGGGGAGCCAAAAACATTCAGTACTTC.

This clonotype was observed at least ten times. V gene TRBV6-2 or TRBV6-3 combines with J gene TRBJ1-6, with 7 positions matching TRBD1. The CDR3 has 15 residues. V lost 6 bases to trimming and J lost 6 bases; unmatched junction nucleotides: 8. CDR1 is MNHEY and CDR2 is SVGEGT in the germline V gene. The CDR3 DNA follows: TGTGCCAGCAGCACAACGGGACAGATTAATTCACCCCTCCACTTT. The encoded protein is CASSTTGQINSPLHF.

This clonotype was seen only a few times. The chain joins TRBV20-1 to TRBJ1-1, with D possibly matching TRBD1 (5 bases). The CDR3 has 15 residues. Germline V gene sequence: CDR1 DFQATT, CDR2 SNEGSKA (reference sequence). Trimming pared 6 bases from V and 1 base from J, leaving 18 bases between. Here the CDR3 reads CSAKLGVGGNTEAFF. CDR3 DNA: TGCAGTGCAAAATTAGGGGTTGGGGGGAACACTGAAGCTTTCTTT.

This clonotype has more than one count but fewer than ten. The V and J genes are TRBV20-1 and TRBJ2-3, with 12 bases identical to TRBD2. With V trimmed by 5 bases and J by 2 bases, 5 bases remained unmatched. The CDR3 is 15 residues long. Germline CDR1 reads DFQATT; CDR2 reads SNEGSKA (reference sequence). CDR3 sequence reads: CSALRLAGVTDTQYF. For the CDR3, the DNA is TGCAGTGCTCTTCGACTAGCGGGAGTCACAGATACGCAGTATTTT.

The table lists this clonotype with a few counts. This sequence joins TRBV20-1 and TRBJ1-1, with no clear D. V was pared by 0 bases and J by 11 bases, with 16 bases between. The germline V gene encodes CDR1 DFQATT and CDR2 SNEGSKA (reference sequence). There are 13 residues in the CDR3. The CDR3 loop reads CSARDSPFGVAFF. In nucleotides, the CDR3 is TGCAGTGCTAGAGATTCCCCTTTCGGCGTCGCTTTCTTT.

This clonotype was observed a handful of times. The chain links TRBV5-6 to TRBJ1-5; D perhaps matches TRBD1 (5 bases). Germline V gene sequence: CDR1 SGHDT, CDR2 YYEEEE. The CDR3 sequence is 17 residues long. V lost 3 bases and J 2 bases, leaving 18 bases between the germline ends. Here the CDR3 DNA reads TGTGCCAGCAGCTCTCTAGGGGATCTAGTTGGCAATCAGCCCCAGCATTTT. As protein: CASSSLGDLVGNQPQHF.

This clonotype has only a few counts. The chain joins TRBV18 to TRBJ2-5, with D hard to call. The CDR3 consists of 13 residues. Per the germline V gene, CDR1 is KGHSH and CDR2 is LQKENI. V gave up 6 bases and J gave up 0 bases, with 8 bases separating them. CDR3 in amino acids: CASSLEYQETQYF. The CDR3 coding sequence is TGTGCCAGCTCCCTCGAATACCAAGAGACCCAGTACTTC.

The chain links TRBV29-1 to TRBJ2-2, with D maybe TRBD1 (8 bases). The V gene lost 7 bases and the J gene lost 3 bases, with 18 bases spanning the gap. This CDR3 contains 15 residues. Germline V gives CDR1 SQVTM, CDR2 ANQGSEA. CDR3 bases: TGCAGCGCAGGGAGGGGACAGGCCTACACCGGGGAGCTGTTTTTT. Its translation: CSAGRGQAYTGELFF.

The sample holds many counts of this clonotype. The chain employs TRBV7-2 and TRBJ2-3, with D perhaps TRBD2 (6 bases). The CDR3 spans 15 residues. V lost 5 bases to trimming and J lost 2 bases, with 14 bases between them. From germline, CDR1 is SGHTA and CDR2 FQGNSA. In nucleotides, the CDR3 is TGTGCCAGCAGCATACTGGGGGACTCCACAGATACGCAGTATTTT. Protein product: CASSILGDSTDTQYF.

This clonotype occurred a few times. The chain carries TRBV4-3 and TRBJ2-7; 7 bases match TRBD1. The germline CDR1 and CDR2 sequences are LGHNA and YSLEER. Trimming at V came to 0 bases and at J to 4 bases, leaving 9 bases not matched to a gene. The CDR3 is 16 residues long. CDR3 coding DNA: TGCGCCAGCAGCCAAGATCAAACGAGGGGGCGTTACGAGCAGTACTTC. Its protein is CASSQDQTRGRYEQYF.

This clonotype was counted many times. V and J are TRBV5-1 and TRBJ2-1; D possibly corresponds to TRBD2 (7 bases). Germline V CDR1 and CDR2: SGHRS, YFSETQ. The germline V and J ends were trimmed by 4 bases and 4 bases, with 18 bases remaining between them. This CDR3 is built from 16 residues. The CDR3 nucleotides are TGCGCCAGCAGCCCGGGGGGCGGTTCCCTTTACAATGAGCAGTTCTTC. Protein product: CASSPGGGSLYNEQFF.

There are many counts of this clonotype. The CDR3: CASSFGSAPGELFF. CDR3 nucleotides: TGTGCCAGCAGCTTTGGGAGTGCACCCGGGGAGCTGTTTTTT. This rearrangement joins TRBV7-3 to TRBJ2-2; D perhaps matches TRBD2 (5 bases). Germline CDR1 is SGHTA and CDR2 is FQGTGA. V was pared by 3 bases and J by 6 bases, with 11 bases between. The CDR3 covers 14 residues.

The gene calls are TRBV27 and TRBJ1-1; possible D gene TRBD1, 6 bases. Trimming took off 4 bases at V and 3 bases at J, with 12 bases between the two ends. CDR1 is MNHEY and CDR2 is SMNVEV in the germline V gene (reference sequence). The CDR3 loop spans 14 amino acids. CDR3 loop: CASSSPGGHTEAFF. Here the CDR3 DNA reads TGTGCCAGCAGTTCCCCCGGGGGGCACACTGAAGCTTTCTTT.

This clonotype was seen a few times. This chain joins TRBV27 and TRBJ1-5, with no clear D. The CDR3 sequence is 16 residues long. Deletions cut 5 bases from V and 0 bases from J, with 14 bases between. From germline, CDR1 is MNHEY and CDR2 SMNVEV (reference sequence). The CDR3 loop is CASSPRLTASNQPQHF. In DNA, the CDR3 is TGTGCCAGCAGTCCTCGCCTAACAGCTAGCAATCAGCCCCAGCATTTT.

The chain employs TRBV7-9 and TRBJ2-4; possibly TRBD2 for D (5 bases). The CDR3 is made up of 17 amino acids. From germline, CDR1 is SEHNR and CDR2 FQNEAQ (reference sequence). V gave up 5 bases and J gave up 2 bases, with 19 bases separating them. CDR3 residues: CASSLGVTPSPKNIQYF. The CDR3 DNA sequence: TGTGCCAGCAGCCTGGGAGTGACACCCTCCCCCAAAAACATTCAGTACTTC.

This chain connects TRBV6-5 to TRBJ2-1, with D uncertain. This CDR3 comprises 14 residues. V was shortened by 0 bases and J by 6 bases, with 9 bases between the two germline ends. Per the germline V gene, CDR1 is MNHEY and CDR2 is SVGAGI. The CDR3, as DNA: TGTGCCAGCAGTTACTCGGATCCGTTCAATGAGCAGTTCTTC. Translated: CASSYSDPFNEQFF.

Comment on this clonotype: In this CDR3 the conserved last residue, phenylalanine or tryptophan, is missing, so a read error is likely. In nucleotides, the CDR3 is TGTGCCACCAGTGATTCGACCTCTAGCGGGCCTTCGGAGACCCAGTACTTA. Its translation: CATSDSTSSGPSETQYL. V usage is TRBV24-1 and J usage is TRBJ2-5; 8 bases agree with TRBD2. V dropped 2 bases and J dropped 5; count of bases not matched to a gene: 12. CDR1 is KGHDR, CDR2 SFDVKD, per germline. The CDR3 loop spans 17 amino acids.

This clonotype has only a few counts. The J gene is TRBJ1-4, the V gene TRBV6-1; D is ambiguous. This CDR3 spans 14 amino acids. The V end lost 6 bases, the J end lost 0 bases, and 8 bases lay between the germline ends. The V gene's germline CDR1 is MNHNS and CDR2 SASEGT. CDR3 loop: CASSWTPTNEKLFF. CDR3 nucleotides: TGTGCCAGCAGCTGGACCCCAACTAATGAAAAACTGTTTTTT.

This clonotype was observed a handful of times. The chain employs TRBV12-3 or TRBV12-4 and TRBJ1-1; maybe TRBD1 (6 bases). CDR3 length: 13 residues. Trimming removed 8 bases from V and 8 bases from J, with 18 bases in between. The CDR3: CASELTGRKEAFF. CDR3 DNA sequence: TGTGCCAGCGAACTTACAGGGCGGAAGGAAGCTTTCTTT.

The chain employs TRBV7-9 and TRBJ2-7, with D tentatively TRBD1 (6 bases). Trimming removed 5 bases from V and 0 bases from J, with 14 bases in between. Germline V CDR1 and CDR2: SEHNR, FQNEAQ (reference sequence). The CDR3 runs to 15 residues. The CDR3 loop is CASSTAQGISYEQYF. Written as DNA, the CDR3 is TGTGCCAGCAGCACCGCACAGGGCATCTCCTACGAGCAGTACTTC.

This clonotype was picked up a small number of times. This chain joins TRBV11-1 and TRBJ2-5; TRBD2 matches at 9 bases. The trim removed 2 bases at V and 2 bases at J, leaving 12 bases unmatched. CDR1 is SGHAT and CDR2 is FQDESV in the germline V gene (reference sequence). The CDR3 extends over 18 amino acids. The CDR3 loop reads CASSLSLTSGFVQETQYF. In DNA, the CDR3 is TGTGCCAGCAGCTTAAGCCTGACTAGCGGTTTCGTGCAAGAGACCCAGTACTTC.

V gene TRBV20-1 combines with J gene TRBJ2-7; 7 nucleotides align to TRBD1. CDR3 length: 13 amino acids. Germline loops: CDR1 DFQATT, CDR2 SNEGSKA (reference sequence). J lost 2 bases, V lost 3 bases, and 4 bases had no gene match. DNA of the CDR3: TGCAGTGCTAGGGGGACAGCCACCTACGAGCAGTACTTC. This encodes CSARGTATYEQYF.

This clonotype came up a few times. V usage is TRBV24-1 and J usage is TRBJ2-1; 8 bases are a match to TRBD1. The J segment lost 0 bases and the V segment lost 4 bases, leaving 7 bases of the junction unmatched. Germline values: CDR1 KGHDR, CDR2 SFDVKD. The CDR3 has 17 amino acids. The CDR3 coding sequence is TGTGCCACCAGTGACCCAAGGACAGGGAGCTCCTACAATGAGCAGTTCTTC. This translates into CATSDPRTGSSYNEQFF.

This clonotype came up a few times. The CDR3 DNA is TGTGCCAGCTCACCCGGGGATAAGGGGTACGAGCAGTACTTC. Translated: CASSPGDKGYEQYF. The gene calls are TRBV18 and TRBJ2-7; D possibly matches TRBD1 or TRBD2 (5 bases each). The CDR3 sequence is 14 residues long. Germline V lookup: CDR1 KGHSH, CDR2 LQKENI. V lost 3 bases and J 4 bases, leaving 13 bases between the germline ends.

This clonotype was seen only a few times. The chain links TRBV6-5 to TRBJ1-1; no clear D. Trimming cost V 0 bases and J 6 bases, with 14 bases left between them. Germline V gives CDR1 MNHEY, CDR2 SVGAGI. The CDR3 has 15 residues. CDR3 in amino acids: CASSYSGPVSSEAFF. CDR3 bases: TGTGCCAGCAGTTACTCGGGCCCCGTTAGCTCTGAAGCTTTCTTT.